This T cell receptor beta chain was captured in a study of identical twins. TCRdb processed the 5' RACE reads anew with MiXCR; each CDR3 protein has one entry. The table records hundreds of thousands of distinct CDR3 sequences, about a fifth of them present only once. CDR1 ENHRY and CDR2 SYGVKD come from the germline V gene. J gave up 6 bases and V 6 bases, and 9 bases lay outside the gene matches. This CDR3 comprises 17 residues. The same sample was also studied in work on yellow fever vaccine responses in identical twins.

This chain links TRBV10-3 with TRBJ2-2; 14 nucleotides agree with TRBD2. This sequence originates from a woman aged 18 to 35 in good health. Material: CD4+ T cells sorted from blood. The DNA for the CDR3 is TGTGCCATCAGCACAACGGGACTAGCGGGAGTTGCCGGGGAGCTGTTTTTT. This codes for CAISTTGLAGVAGELFF.